This paragraph reports one TCR beta chain. The sample comes from a study of blood T cell repertoires in COVID-19. Study overall: Whether acute or convalescent, the COVID-19 samples came from the United States, Italy and Spain. Sample material is recorded as cDNA or gDNA derived from T cells, B-cell-depleted T cells, or PBMCs.

Per the study methods: Scientists estimated how many nucleated cells there were by amplifying reference gene primers. Repertoires were generated with immunoSEQ multiplex PCR, while TCRdb's copy carries only in-frame clones and drops some. V and J calls and clone size are copied from that table; D and trimming were computed from the DNA. The repertoire holds over 50,000 clones, with around 77% as singletons. This clonotype originated in a man older than 75 with active or convalescent COVID-19. The sequencing sample was made of peripheral blood.

The CDR3 sequence is CASSETQTGPSETQYF. CDR3 in DNA: TGTGCCAGTAGCGAAACCCAGACAGGGCCCTCAGAGACCCAGTACTTC. The chain employs TRBV19 and TRBJ2-5; 7 nucleotides match TRBD1. V shed 6 bases, J shed 4 bases, and the junction held 14 bases outside the gene matches. This CDR3 comprises 16 residues. CDR1 and CDR2 from the germline V gene are LNHDA and SQIVND (reference sequence).